This T cell receptor (beta chain) was identified during a study of OX40 agonist ivuxolimab in advanced cancers. Sequencing used immunoSEQ multiplex PCR; TCRdb keeps in-frame clones, though not all of them. The repertoire has about 79,000 clones, over 75% of them found once; the top ten carry about 4%. The CDR3 loop spans 15 amino acids. Germline V gene sequence: CDR1 MNHNY, CDR2 SVGAGI (reference sequence). The ends lost 7 bases at V and 4 bases at J; junction bases unmatched: 5. Exclusion of a patient followed from autoimmune disease history or systemic immunosuppression. The chain combines TRBV6-6 with TRBJ1-4, with 11 positions matching TRBD1. Sample: CD4+ or CD8+ T cells sorted from blood, taken in a trial of the OX40 agonist ivuxolimab. This receptor was obtained from an adult with an advanced solid tumor such as melanoma, head and neck, liver or kidney cancer. The CDR3 protein is CASNGQGAGNEKLFF. In DNA, the CDR3 is TGTGCCAGCAACGGACAGGGGGCCGGTAATGAAAAACTGTTTTTT.